This T cell receptor (beta chain) was captured in a study of CD8 T cells in Susac syndrome (dated by TCRdb to 2018 to 2020). With respect to the entire study: Among the sequenced Susac syndrome patients, about 6 had clinically active disease and roughly 8 were in clinical remission. The study used repertoire sequencing to test whether antigen drove CD8+ T cell activation and differentiation in Susac syndrome. At the time of blood withdrawal, Susac syndrome patients were either therapy-naive, taking corticosteroids (with some also receiving IVIg), or on IVIg alone. CD8+ T cell repertoire clonality was compared between about a dozen healthy donors, some 14 Susac syndrome patients and roughly 15 multiple sclerosis patients.

The CDR3, from cysteine to phenylalanine, totals 15 residues. The entry retains the CDR3 DNA only, 45 bases that are in frame from base 1. At the junction V is shortened by 2 bases and J by 1 base, with 9 bases in between. Sequences SGHDT (CDR1) and YYEEEE (CDR2) are obtained from the germline V gene. Details on this clonotype: Its antigen is not yet known. No quality values exist for individual bases; no much larger clone is one base distant.

Peripheral blood CD8+ and CD4+ T cells from healthy donors, Susac syndrome patients and multiple sclerosis patients were profiled by high-throughput TCR beta sequencing. Recently defined diagnostic criteria for definite or probable disease were met by the Susac syndrome patients. Bulk CD8+ and CD4+ T cells were purified magnetically by negative isolation, whereas CD8+ TEMRA cells were enriched by FACS. Blood was collected in EDTA tubes and processed within 24 hours, with PBMCs isolated through density gradient centrifugation. PBMCs intended for TCR sequencing were cryopreserved in liquid nitrogen and were subsequently thawed in a 37 degrees C water bath. Purity of sorted or isolated CD4+, CD8+ and CD8+ TEMRA cells was at least 90%. RNA was extracted using the RNeasy kit, and roughly 0.5 to 1 ug of the RNA was reverse transcribed with random hexamers. The immunoSEQ multiplex PCR assay, which covers 54 Vbeta and 13 Jbeta segments, was used to amplify TCR beta CDR3 regions. PCR amplification bias was corrected using a synthetic template baseline for primer optimization and computational correction. The source study handled its data this way. Reads were annotated to V, D and J genes according to IMGT and were analyzed with immunoSEQ Analyzer, with only productive sequences retained. Clonality was computed as one minus Shannon entropy normalized by log2 of the number of productive unique sequences. Public and private clones were assessed among the 100 most prevalent clones of each patient and control. Susac-specific clones were defined as absent from healthy and MS cohorts, around 970 published viral clones and other ImmuneACCESS disease sequences. TCRdb ran its own pipeline on the public reads, namely fastp trimming at Q25 and MiXCR clone calling, and kept in-frame beta chains. Entries are consolidated by CDR3 protein sequence, retaining the most common genes and DNA. For this entry, the V and J calls and clone size follow TCRdb and not the study's own pipeline. This sample gives approximately 80,000 distinct CDR3 sequences in total; roughly 95% of them show up just once. The ten largest make up about 0.52% of the sample.

The full study reports these points: Around 15 Susac-specific public clones were identified in the total CD8+ repertoire, and four or five Susac-specific public clones were identified in the CD8+ TEMRA repertoire. The study acknowledged that relatively few individuals were included in the TCR sequencing and HLA analysis. Clonal expansion was observed in Susac syndrome CD8+ repertoires, with the highest expansion in CD8+ TEMRA cells and greater expansion in clinically active than in remitting patients.

The receptor's source is a human donor with Susac syndrome. Sequencing was done on a sample of CD8+ T cells from PBMCs. Recombination connected TRBV5-6 to TRBJ2-2; the D gene is possibly TRBD2, with 6 bases matching. The CDR3 is CASSFGDLNTGELFF. The nucleotides are TGTGCCAGCAGCTTTGGGGACTTGAACACCGGGGAGCTGTTTTTT.